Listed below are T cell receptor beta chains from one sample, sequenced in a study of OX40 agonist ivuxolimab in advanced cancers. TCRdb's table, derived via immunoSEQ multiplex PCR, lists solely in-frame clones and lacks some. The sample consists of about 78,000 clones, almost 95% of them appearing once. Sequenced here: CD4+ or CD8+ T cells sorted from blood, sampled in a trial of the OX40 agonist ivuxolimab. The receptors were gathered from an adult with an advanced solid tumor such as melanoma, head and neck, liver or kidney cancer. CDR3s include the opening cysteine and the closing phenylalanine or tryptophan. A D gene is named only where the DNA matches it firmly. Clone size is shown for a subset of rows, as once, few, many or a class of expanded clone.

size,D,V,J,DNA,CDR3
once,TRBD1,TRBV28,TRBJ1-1,TGTGCCAGCAGGTTAGGGGGCGCGGTCGTTTCTGAAGCTTTCTTT,CASRLGGAVVSEAFF
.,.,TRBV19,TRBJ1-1,TGTGCCAGTAGCCGGACCCGGGGGACGAACACTGAAGCTTTCTTT,CASSRTRGTNTEAFF
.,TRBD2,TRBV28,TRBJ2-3,TGTGCCAGCACCCGCGGACTAGCGGGGAGTGGAGATACGCAGTATTTT,CASTRGLAGSGDTQYF
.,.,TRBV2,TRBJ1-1,TGTGCCAGCAGTGAAGGGGCGGGCACTGAAGCTTTCTTT,CASSEGAGTEAFF
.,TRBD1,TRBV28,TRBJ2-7,TGTGCCAGCAGTGTTACAGGGGTCGGGGCCTCCTACGAGCAGTACTTC,CASSVTGVGASYEQYF
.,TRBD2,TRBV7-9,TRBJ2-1,TGTGCCAGCAGCTTCGGGGGACTAGCCTACAATGAGCAGTTCTTC,CASSFGGLAYNEQFF
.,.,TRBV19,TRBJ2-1,TGTGCCAGTAGTACGTCGGGGAATGAGCAGTTCTTC,CASSTSGNEQFF
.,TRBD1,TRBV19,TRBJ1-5,TGTGCCAGTAGTCAACGCAGGGGGGAGCAGCCCCAGCATTTT,CASSQRRGEQPQHF
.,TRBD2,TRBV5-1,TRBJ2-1,TGCGCCAGCAGCCCGACTAGCGGGGGTTTCAATGAGCAGTTCTTC,CASSPTSGGFNEQFF
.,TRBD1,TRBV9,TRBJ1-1,TGTGCCAGCAGCGTAGGACAGGGGGCTCGGGGTGACACTGAAGCTTTCTTT,CASSVGQGARGDTEAFF
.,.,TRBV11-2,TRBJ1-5,TGTGCCAGCAGCTTTGAGAGGGATCAGCCCCAGCATTTT,CASSFERDQPQHF
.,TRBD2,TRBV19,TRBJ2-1,TGTGCCAGTAGCAGCCAATCGGCAGGGAGGGATGAGCAGTTCTTC,CASSSQSAGRDEQFF
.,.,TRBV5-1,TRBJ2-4,TGCGCCAGCAGCTTGCGAACCCACAAAAACATTCAGTACTTC,CASSLRTHKNIQYF
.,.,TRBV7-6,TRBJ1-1,TGTGCCAGCAGCCCCGGAGCGGGGGATAACACTGAAGCTTTCTTT,CASSPGAGDNTEAFF
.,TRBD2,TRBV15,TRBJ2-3,TGTGCCACCAGCTTGGGACTAACTAGCACAGATACGCAGTATTTT,CATSLGLTSTDTQYF
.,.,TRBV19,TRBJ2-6,TGTGCCAGTAGTACAGTTTTGGGAGCCTACTCTGGGGCCAACGTCCTGACTTTC,CASSTVLGAYSGANVLTF
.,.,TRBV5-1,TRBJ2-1,TGCGCCAGCAGCTTGGTGTCGGGGGCTCTCTCCTACAATGAGCAGTTCTTC,CASSLVSGALSYNEQFF
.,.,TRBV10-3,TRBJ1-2,TGTGCCATCAGTGAGGGAGCGGACTATGGCTACACCTTC,CAISEGADYGYTF
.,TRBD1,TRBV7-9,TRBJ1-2,TGTGCCAGCAGCACGAGACAGGGATCAGAAGGCTACACCTTC,CASSTRQGSEGYTF
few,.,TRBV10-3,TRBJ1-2,TGTGCCATCAGTCGACAGATTAACTATGGCTACACCTTC,CAISRQINYGYTF
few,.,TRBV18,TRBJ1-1,TGTGCCAGCTCACCCTCCGGTGATGAAGCTTTCTTT,CASSPSGDEAFF
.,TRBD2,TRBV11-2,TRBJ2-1,TGTGCCAGCAGCTTAGGAGCGGGAGTCTACAATGAGCAGTTCTTC,CASSLGAGVYNEQFF
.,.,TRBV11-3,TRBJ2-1,TGTGCCAGCAGCTTAGACTACCGCTACAATGAGCAGTTCTTC,CASSLDYRYNEQFF
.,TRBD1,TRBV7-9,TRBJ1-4,TGTGCCAGCAGGCGACAGGGCGGTGAAAAACTGTTTTTT,CASRRQGGEKLFF